Listed below are T cell receptor beta chains from one sample, sequenced in a study of T cell responses to AZD1222 COVID-19 vaccine. Assay: immunoSEQ multiplex PCR; the TCRdb copy retains only in-frame clones and omits some. The data contain approximately 140,000 clones, 90% of them seen just once; the ten biggest clones take up 3% to 3.5%. Sequenced here: peripheral blood, sampled 28 days after the second AZD1222 dose. Receptors originate from an adult who received the AZD1222 COVID-19 vaccine. CDR3s leave out the opening cysteine and the closing phenylalanine or tryptophan. The D gene is left open where the match is weak.

11 TRBJ2-2 TRBV7-2 NA ASSLAWVGELF
13 TRBJ1-1 TRBV11-1 NA ASSFGRLMNTEAF
13 TRBJ2-3 TRBV6-5 TRBD2 ASSTTGTNTDTQY
12 TRBJ1-4 TRBV30 TRBD1 AWDRGQGIEKLF
13 TRBJ1-1 TRBV6-2/TRBV6-3 TRBD1 ASSYSAGTVTEAF
11 TRBJ1-1 TRBV6-5 NA ASGPQPNTEAF
13 TRBJ2-7 TRBV19 NA ASSPSQGGSYEQY
13 TRBJ1-1 TRBV4-2 NA ASSQDPGSYTEAF
13 TRBJ2-7 TRBV7-9 TRBD2 ASSSQRESTYEQY
11 TRBJ1-2 TRBV19 NA ASGVDEFYGYT
13 TRBJ2-1 TRBV11-2 TRBD2 ASSLGLAGGNEQF
10 TRBJ1-1 TRBV11-2 NA ASSSAGIEAF
10 TRBJ2-3 TRBV3-1/TRBV3-2 TRBD2 ASSQGDYTQY
13 TRBJ1-5 TRBV29-1 TRBD1 SLGQGADSNQPQH
15 TRBJ2-2 TRBV6-1 TRBD2 ASSALGGLAPTGELF
13 TRBJ1-3 TRBV4-1 NA ASSQGLISGNTIY
13 TRBJ1-5 TRBV6-5 TRBD1 ASSYSRDRGQPQH
12 TRBJ2-7 TRBV6-5 NA ASSYSEGAYEQY
12 TRBJ1-1 TRBV6-1 TRBD1 ASSEVLQGAEAF
14 TRBJ2-6 TRBV2 NA ASSGYTGSGANVLT
14 TRBJ2-3 TRBV3-1/TRBV3-2 TRBD1 ASSPPGQGAGDTQY
13 TRBJ1-5 TRBV5-8 TRBD1 ASSWDRAGNQPQH
13 TRBJ1-4 TRBV2 TRBD1 ASSEVTGGREKLF
17 TRBJ2-6 TRBV5-1 NA ASSASGTQGRSGANVLT
15 TRBJ1-5 TRBV30 NA AWSPTRPKGSNQPQH
11 TRBJ1-6 TRBV19 NA ASSGTGTSPLH
12 TRBJ2-3 TRBV5-1 TRBD2 ASSLGGSADTQY
12 TRBJ1-1 TRBV19 TRBD1 ASTYTGGYTEAF
11 TRBJ2-5 TRBV4-1 NA ASSQIYGETQY
15 TRBJ2-3 TRBV25-1 NA ARSVLGQGRGGDTQY
13 TRBJ2-3 TRBV7-9 TRBD1 ASSLGRGPGDTQY
13 TRBJ1-5 TRBV19 NA ASNPGEVGNQPQH
12 TRBJ1-4 TRBV18 NA ASSRGLREEKLF
13 TRBJ1-2 TRBV18 NA ASSSDQATNYGYT
13 TRBJ1-1 TRBV6-5 TRBD1 ASSNLGTGDPEAF
15 TRBJ2-2 TRBV27 NA ASSFSSGEANTGELF
14 TRBJ2-2 TRBV3-1/TRBV3-2 NA ASSRTVPANTGELF
9 TRBJ1-1 TRBV12-3/TRBV12-4 NA ASSPPRGGI
11 TRBJ1-4 TRBV5-6 NA ASSLGGSEKLF
12 TRBJ1-5 TRBV6-5 NA ASTTLGGPQPQH
11 TRBJ2-7 TRBV5-1 TRBD1 ATSTGTLGEQY
11 TRBJ1-1 TRBV7-9 NA ASSLELNTEAF
13 TRBJ2-1 TRBV5-8 TRBD2 ASSMTSGPYNEQF
12 TRBJ1-1 TRBV27 TRBD1 ASSRTGRNTEAF
11 TRBJ2-7 TRBV27 NA ASAMTDPYEQY
11 TRBJ1-5 TRBV2 NA ASSVSQNQPQH
15 TRBJ1-1 TRBV5-1 NA ASSSVSRTAMNTEAF
13 TRBJ2-1 TRBV15 TRBD2 ATSSRLAGYNEQF
12 TRBJ1-5 TRBV6-4 NA ASRREDSNQPQH
13 TRBJ1-3 TRBV7-7 NA ASSLTEGSGNTIY
11 TRBJ1-2 TRBV12-3/TRBV12-4 NA ASSQVSNYGYT
13 TRBJ1-5 TRBV28 NA ASSFGQGRHQPQH
12 TRBJ1-5 TRBV27 NA ASRGQGGNQPQH
11 TRBJ1-1 TRBV12-3/TRBV12-4 NA ASRDFMNTEAF
16 TRBJ1-3 TRBV11-2 TRBD1 ASSSRYGQGVSGNTIY
16 TRBJ1-2 TRBV6-1 NA ASSAYRRHSSESDGYT
11 TRBJ2-7 TRBV4-2 NA ASSQGRAYEQY